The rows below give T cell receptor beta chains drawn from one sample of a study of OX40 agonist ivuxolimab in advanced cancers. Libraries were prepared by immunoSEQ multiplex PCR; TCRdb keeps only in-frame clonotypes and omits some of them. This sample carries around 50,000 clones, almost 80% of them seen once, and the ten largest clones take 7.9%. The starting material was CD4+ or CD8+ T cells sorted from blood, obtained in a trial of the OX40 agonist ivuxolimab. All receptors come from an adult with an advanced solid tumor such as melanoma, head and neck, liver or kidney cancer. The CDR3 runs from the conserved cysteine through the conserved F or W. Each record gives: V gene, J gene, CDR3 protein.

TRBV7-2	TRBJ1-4	CASSSLTGGEKLFF
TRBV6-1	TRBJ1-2	CASSERTGDPYGYTF
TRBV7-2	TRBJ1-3	CASSLSPLQGPGNTIYF
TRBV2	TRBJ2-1	CASSEFWTGATLEQFF
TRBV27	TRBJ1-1	CASSFDRDTEAFF
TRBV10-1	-	CASSEKRRQNSYEQYF
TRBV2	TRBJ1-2	CASTSGDTNYGYTF
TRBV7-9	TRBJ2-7	CASSLVWDRGIYEQYF
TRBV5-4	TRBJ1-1	CASSWGESGSAFF
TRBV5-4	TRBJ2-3	CAVEGGTGSTDTQYF
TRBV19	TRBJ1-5	CASSTTYQPQHF
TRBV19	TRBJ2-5	CASSPGVGETQYF
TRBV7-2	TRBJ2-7	CASSFSLAQEQYF
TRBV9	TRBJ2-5	CASSPTALGRETQYF
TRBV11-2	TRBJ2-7	CASSLFNTFSYEQYF
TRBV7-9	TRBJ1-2	CASSANRVNYGYTF
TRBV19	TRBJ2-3	CASSQGEHTTDTQYF
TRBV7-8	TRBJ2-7	CASSFGLAGLYLEQYF
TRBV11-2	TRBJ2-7	CASSLAGRGLSYEQYF
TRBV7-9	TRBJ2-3	CASSLVSTGENTDTQYF
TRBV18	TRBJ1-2	CASSTVTGQDSGYTF
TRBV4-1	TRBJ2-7	CASSPRSGEQYF
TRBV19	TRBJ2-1	CASSVGSSGSREQFF
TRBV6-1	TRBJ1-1	CASSPASNTEAFF
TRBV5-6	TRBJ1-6	CASSFDVRGRTDSPLHF
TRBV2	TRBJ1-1	CASSSLPPGGQIFFRAFF
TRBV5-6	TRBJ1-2	CASSLPGGGYGYTF
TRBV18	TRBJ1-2	CASSQGKNYGYTF
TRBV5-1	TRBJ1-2	CTSRGWEQDNYGYTF
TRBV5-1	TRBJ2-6	CASSEQISGANVLTF
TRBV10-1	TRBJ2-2	CASSDHGGAEAYTGELFF
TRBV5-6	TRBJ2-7	CASSVGLAGVAEQYF
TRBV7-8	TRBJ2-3	CASSLAVTDTQYF
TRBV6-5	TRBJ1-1	CASSRQTRGDTEAFF